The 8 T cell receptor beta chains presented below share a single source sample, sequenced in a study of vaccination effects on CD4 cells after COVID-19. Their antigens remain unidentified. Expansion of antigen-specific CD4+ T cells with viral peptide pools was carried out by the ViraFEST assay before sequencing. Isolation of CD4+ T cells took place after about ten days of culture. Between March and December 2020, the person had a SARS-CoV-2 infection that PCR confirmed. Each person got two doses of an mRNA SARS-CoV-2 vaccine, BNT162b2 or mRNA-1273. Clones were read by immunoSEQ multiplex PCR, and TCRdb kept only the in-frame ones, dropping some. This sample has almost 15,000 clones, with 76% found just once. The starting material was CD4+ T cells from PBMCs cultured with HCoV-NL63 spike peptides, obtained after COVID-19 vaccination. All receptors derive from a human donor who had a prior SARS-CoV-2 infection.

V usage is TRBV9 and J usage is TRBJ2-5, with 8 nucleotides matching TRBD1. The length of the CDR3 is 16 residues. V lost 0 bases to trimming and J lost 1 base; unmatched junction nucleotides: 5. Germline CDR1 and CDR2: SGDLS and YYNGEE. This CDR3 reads CASSVAPTGGQETQYF. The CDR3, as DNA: TGTGCCAGCAGCGTAGCCCCTACAGGGGGCCAAGAGACCCAGTACTTC.

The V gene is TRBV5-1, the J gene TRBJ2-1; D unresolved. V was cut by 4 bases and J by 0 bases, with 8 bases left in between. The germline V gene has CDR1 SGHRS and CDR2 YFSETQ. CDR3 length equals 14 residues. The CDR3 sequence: CASSPASSYNEQFF. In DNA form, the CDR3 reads TGCGCCAGCAGCCCCGCGAGCTCCTACAATGAGCAGTTCTTC.

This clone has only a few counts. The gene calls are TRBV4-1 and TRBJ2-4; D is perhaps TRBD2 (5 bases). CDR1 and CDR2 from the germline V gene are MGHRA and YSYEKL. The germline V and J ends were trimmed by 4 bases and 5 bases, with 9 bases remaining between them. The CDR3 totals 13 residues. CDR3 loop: CASSLARENIQYF. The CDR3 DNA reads TGCGCCAGCAGCCTTGCGAGGGAAAACATTCAGTACTTC.

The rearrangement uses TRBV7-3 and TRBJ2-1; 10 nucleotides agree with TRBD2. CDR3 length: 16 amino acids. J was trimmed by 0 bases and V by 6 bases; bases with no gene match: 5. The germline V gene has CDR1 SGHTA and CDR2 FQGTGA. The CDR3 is CASSISGGGSYNEQFF. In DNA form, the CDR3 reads TGTGCCAGCAGTATAAGCGGGGGGGGCTCCTACAATGAGCAGTTCTTC.

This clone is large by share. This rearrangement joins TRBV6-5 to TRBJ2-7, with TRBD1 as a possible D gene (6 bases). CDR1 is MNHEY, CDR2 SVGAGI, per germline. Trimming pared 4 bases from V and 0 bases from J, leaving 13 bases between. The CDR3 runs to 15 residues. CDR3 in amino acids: CASSSTGFSSYEQYF. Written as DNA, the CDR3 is TGTGCCAGCAGTTCAACAGGGTTTTCCTCCTACGAGCAGTACTTC.

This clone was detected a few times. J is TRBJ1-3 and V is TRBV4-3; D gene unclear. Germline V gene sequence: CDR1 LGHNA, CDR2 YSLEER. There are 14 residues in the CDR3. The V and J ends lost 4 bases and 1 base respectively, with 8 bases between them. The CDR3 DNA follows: TGCGCCAGCAGCCGAGGTAGTTCTGGAAACACCATATATTTT. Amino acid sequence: CASSRGSSGNTIYF.

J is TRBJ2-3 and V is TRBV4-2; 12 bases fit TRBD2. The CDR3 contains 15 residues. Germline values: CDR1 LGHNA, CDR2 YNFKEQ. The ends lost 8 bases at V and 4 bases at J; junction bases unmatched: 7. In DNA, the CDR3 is TGTGCCAGCCGCTCAGGACTAGCGGGACCAGATACGCAGTATTTT. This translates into CASRSGLAGPDTQYF.

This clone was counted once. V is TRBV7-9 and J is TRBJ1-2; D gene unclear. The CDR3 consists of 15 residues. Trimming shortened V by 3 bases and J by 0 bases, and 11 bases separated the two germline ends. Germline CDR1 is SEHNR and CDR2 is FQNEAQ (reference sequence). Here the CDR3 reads CASSLSLGTNYGYTF. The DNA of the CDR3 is TGTGCCAGCAGCTTGAGTTTAGGAACTAACTATGGCTACACCTTC.